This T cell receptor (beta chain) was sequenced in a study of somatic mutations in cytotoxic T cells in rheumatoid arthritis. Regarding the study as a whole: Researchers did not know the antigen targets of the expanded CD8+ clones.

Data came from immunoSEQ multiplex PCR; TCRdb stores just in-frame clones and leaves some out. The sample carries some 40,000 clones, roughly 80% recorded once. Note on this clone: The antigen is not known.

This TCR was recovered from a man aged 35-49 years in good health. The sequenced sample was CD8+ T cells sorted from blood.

DNA of the CDR3: TGTGCCAGCAGCTTACCAGCGGGAGCGGGAGAGACCCAGTACTTC. Amino acids: CASSLPAGAGETQYF. This chain joins TRBV7-9 and TRBJ2-5, with 8 nucleotides matching TRBD2. The CDR3 spans 15 residues. The V gene's germline CDR1 is SEHNR and CDR2 FQNEAQ (reference sequence). The V gene end was trimmed by 2 bases and the J gene end by 4 bases; junction bases not matched to a gene: 6.